The present entry profiles one TCR beta chain with its context. The sample originates from a study of technical replicates of blood from a handful of donors. Method: immunoSEQ multiplex PCR; TCRdb's copy keeps in-frame clones and lacks some. The data hold roughly 100,000 clones, with around 96% observed a single time. The CDR3 length is 12 residues. Germline V gene lookup returns CDR1 GTSNPN and CDR2 SVGIG (reference sequence). The V end was cut by 0 bases, the J end by 6 bases, with 6 bases between. Sequenced material: T cells isolated from PBMCs. The receptor comes from a human donor in good health. This chain uses TRBV30 with TRBJ2-1, with D tentatively TRBD1 (6 bases). The CDR3: CAWSVQGNEQFF. As DNA, the CDR3 is TGTGCCTGGAGTGTACAGGGCAATGAGCAGTTCTTC. The whole variable domain, filled in from reference TRBV30 and TRBJ2-1, reads SQTIHQWPATLVQPVGSPLSLECTVEGTSNPNLYWYRQAAGRGLQLLFYSVGIGQISSEVPQNLSASRPQDRQFILSSKKLLLSDSGFYLCAWSVQGNEQFFGPGTRLTVL.